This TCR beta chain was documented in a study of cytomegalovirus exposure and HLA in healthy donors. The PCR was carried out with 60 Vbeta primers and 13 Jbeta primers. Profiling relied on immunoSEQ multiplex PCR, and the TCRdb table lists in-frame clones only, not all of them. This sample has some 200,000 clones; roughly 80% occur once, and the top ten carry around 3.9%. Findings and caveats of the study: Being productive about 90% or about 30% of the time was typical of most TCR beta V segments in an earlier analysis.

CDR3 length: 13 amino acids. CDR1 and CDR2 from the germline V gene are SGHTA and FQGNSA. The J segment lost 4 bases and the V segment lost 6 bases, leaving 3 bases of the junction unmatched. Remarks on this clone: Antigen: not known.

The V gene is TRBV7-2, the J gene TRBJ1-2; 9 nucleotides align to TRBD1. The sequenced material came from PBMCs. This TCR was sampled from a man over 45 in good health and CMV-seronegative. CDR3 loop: CASRKDRGYGYTF. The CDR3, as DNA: TGTGCCAGCAGAAAGGACAGGGGCTATGGCTACACCTTC.